The entry that follows covers one T cell receptor (beta chain) sequence. V was clipped by 6 bases and J by 6 bases, with 20 bases between them. This CDR3 region has 16 residues. The data are from a study of response to subunit inactivated influenza vaccine. TCRdb reprocessed the RT-PCR reads via MiXCR and lists one record per CDR3 protein. Of some 500,000 distinct CDR3 sequences listed, 10% to 15% are singletons. This chain links TRBV12-3 or TRBV12-4 with TRBJ2-2; tentatively, D is TRBD2 (6 bases). Here the sequenced sample was PBMCs from blood, taken 45 days after vaccination. The origin of this receptor is a man between 45 and 60 years old who received an inactivated influenza vaccine. The CDR3 sequence: CASSPGTRFRAGELFF. CDR3 in DNA: TGTGCCAGCAGCCCCGGGACTCGGTTTAGGGCCGGGGAGCTGTTTTTT.